This TCR beta chain was profiled in a study of shared clonotypes between healthy human individuals. Authors' methods: ImmunoSEQ output lacked quality scores and full-length reads, limiting matched filtering. Here immunoSEQ multiplex PCR was the method, and the copy in TCRdb shows in-frame clones only, minus some. V and J calls and clone size follow that table, whereas D and trimming were derived from the DNA. The data contain about 110,000 clones, roughly 70% of them singletons. The study's findings and limits: The researchers took only blood, and tissue repertoires probably look different. It was the non-shared clonotypes that had lower generation probabilities than clonotypes shared by all four donors.

For this clone: Its specificity is not known.

Material: memory CD8+ T cells sorted from blood. Subset: CD45RO+ cells pooled with CCR7-negative TemRA cells. This TCR was recovered from a woman aged 30 to 39 in good health.

The CDR3 spells CASSDSGGTGTDTQYF. CDR3 bases: TGTGCCAGCAGTGACTCGGGTGGGACAGGCACAGATACGCAGTATTTT. V usage is TRBV6-4 and J usage is TRBJ2-3; TRBD1 aligns across 7 bases. This CDR3 region has 16 residues. The V gene's germline CDR1 is MRHNA and CDR2 SNTAGT. V lost 0 bases to trimming and J lost 1 base; unmatched junction nucleotides: 4.